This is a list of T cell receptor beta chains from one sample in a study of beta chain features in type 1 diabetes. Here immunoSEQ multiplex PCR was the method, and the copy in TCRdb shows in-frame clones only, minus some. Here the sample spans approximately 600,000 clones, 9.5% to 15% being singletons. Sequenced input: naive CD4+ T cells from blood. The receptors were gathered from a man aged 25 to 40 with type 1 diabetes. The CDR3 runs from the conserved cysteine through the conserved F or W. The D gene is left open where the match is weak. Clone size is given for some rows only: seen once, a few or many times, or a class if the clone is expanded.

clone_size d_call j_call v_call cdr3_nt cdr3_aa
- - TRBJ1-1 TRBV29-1 TGCAGCGTTGAGAAGGGGGAGACTGAAGCTTTCTTT CSVEKGETEAFF
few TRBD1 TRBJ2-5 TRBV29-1 TGCAGCGCACCCCGGACAGGAGCCCAAGAGACCCAGTACTTC CSAPRTGAQETQYF
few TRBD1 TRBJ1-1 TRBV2 TGTGCCAGCAGTGGGGGTCCCGGACAGGGGACCGTGAACACTGAAGCTTTCTTT CASSGGPGQGTVNTEAFF
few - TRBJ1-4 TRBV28 TGTGCCAGCAGTTTTAGGGCCGGCGGAAAACTGTTTTTT CASSFRAGGKLFF
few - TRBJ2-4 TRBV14 TGTGCCAGCAGCCAAGAGGATCGGGGCAAACTAGTCAAAAACATTCAGTACTTC CASSQEDRGKLVKNIQYF
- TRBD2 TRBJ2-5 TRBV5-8 TGTGCCAGCAGCTTGGAAGGGACTAGCGGGACCCAGTACTTC CASSLEGTSGTQYF
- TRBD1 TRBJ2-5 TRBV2 TGTGCCAGCAGAGAGACAGGGGGGGAAGAGACCCAGTACTTC CASRETGGEETQYF
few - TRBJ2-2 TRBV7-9 TGTGCCAGCAGCCCCCCCGAAATCACCGGGGAGCTGTTTTTT CASSPPEITGELFF
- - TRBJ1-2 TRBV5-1 TGCGCCAGCAGCTCGACAGAGAACTATGGCTACACCTTC CASSSTENYGYTF
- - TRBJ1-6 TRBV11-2 TGTGCCAGCAGCCTCGGGGATCCACCCCTCCACTTT CASSLGDPPLHF
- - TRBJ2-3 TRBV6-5 TGTGCCAGCAGTTACTCGTCGGCAGCACACACAGATACGCAGTATTTT CASSYSSAAHTDTQYF
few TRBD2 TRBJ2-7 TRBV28 TGTGCCAGCAGTCCTAGCGGGGAAATTACCTACGAGCAGTACTTC CASSPSGEITYEQYF
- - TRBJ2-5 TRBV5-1 TGCGCCAGCAGCCGGGTACCCCCTCGGGACCAGTACTTC CASSRVPPRDQYF